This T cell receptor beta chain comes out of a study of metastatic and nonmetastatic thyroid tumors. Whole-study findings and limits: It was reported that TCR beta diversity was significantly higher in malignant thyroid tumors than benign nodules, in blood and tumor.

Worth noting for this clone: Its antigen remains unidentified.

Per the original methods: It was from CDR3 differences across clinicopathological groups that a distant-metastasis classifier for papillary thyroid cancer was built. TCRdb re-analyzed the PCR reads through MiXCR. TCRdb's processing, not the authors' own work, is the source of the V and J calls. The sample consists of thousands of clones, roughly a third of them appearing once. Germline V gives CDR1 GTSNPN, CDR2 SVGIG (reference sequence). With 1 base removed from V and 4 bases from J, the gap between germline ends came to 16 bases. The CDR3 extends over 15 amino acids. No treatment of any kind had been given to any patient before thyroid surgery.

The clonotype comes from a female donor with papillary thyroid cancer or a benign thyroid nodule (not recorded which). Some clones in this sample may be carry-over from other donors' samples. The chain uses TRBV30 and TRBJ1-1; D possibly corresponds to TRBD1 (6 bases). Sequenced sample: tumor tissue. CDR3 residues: CAWSGGQPRGTEAFF. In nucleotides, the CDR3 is TGTGCCTGGAGTGGCGGACAGCCTCGCGGCACTGAAGCTTTCTTT.